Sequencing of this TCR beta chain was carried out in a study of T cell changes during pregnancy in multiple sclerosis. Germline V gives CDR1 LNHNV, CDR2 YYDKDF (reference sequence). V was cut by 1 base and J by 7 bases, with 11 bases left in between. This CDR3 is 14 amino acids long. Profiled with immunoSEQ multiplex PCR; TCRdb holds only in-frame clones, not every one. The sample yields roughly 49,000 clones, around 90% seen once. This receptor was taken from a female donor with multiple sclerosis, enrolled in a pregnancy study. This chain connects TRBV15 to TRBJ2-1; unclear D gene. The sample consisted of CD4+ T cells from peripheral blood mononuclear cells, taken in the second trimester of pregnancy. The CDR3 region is CATSRGPALNEQFF. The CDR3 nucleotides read TGTGCCACCAGCAGAGGTCCCGCGCTTAATGAGCAGTTCTTC. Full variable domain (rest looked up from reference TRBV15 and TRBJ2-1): DAMVIQNPRYQVTQFGKPVTLSCSQTLNHNVMYWYQQKSSQAPKLLFHYYDKDFNNEADTPDNFQSRRPNTSFCFLDIRSPGLGDTAMYLCATSRGPALNEQFFGPGTRLTVL.